This T cell receptor (beta chain) was obtained from a study of technical replicates of blood from a handful of donors. Sequencing used immunoSEQ multiplex PCR; TCRdb keeps in-frame clones, though not all of them. This sample carries 65,000 to 85,000 clones, about 96% of them seen once, and the ten largest clones take about 0.2%. The V gene's germline CDR1 is ENHRY and CDR2 SYGVKD. The CDR3 runs 16 residues. V gave up 2 bases and J gave up 7 bases; unmatched junction bases: 13. The sequence was collected from a human donor in good health. The V and J genes are TRBV10-3 and TRBJ2-7, with 8 bases lining up with TRBD2. Sequencing used T cells isolated from PBMCs. The CDR3 DNA reads as TGTGCCATCAGTGAGGCTACGACTAGCGTGGGGCGGGAGCAGTACTTC. This gives the protein CAISEATTSVGREQYF.